The text below deals with one TCR beta chain. Its recognized antigen is unknown. Its ends do not fully match the called genes, so a read error is possible. These data belong to a study of CD8+ T cells in alopecia areata (dated by TCRdb to between 2017 and 2018). Looking at the study overall: The treated patients, all with moderate-to-severe alopecia areata, were enrolled in an open-label pilot trial of oral tofacitinib given at 5 to 10 mg twice daily. Scalp clonality was compared across normal scalp (n=4), patchy alopecia areata scalp (n=8), and alopecia totalis/universalis scalp (n=8). In humans, TCRbeta sequencing was performed on scalp tissue and on sorted CD4+ and CD8+ peripheral blood T cells from healthy controls and from patients with patchy or totalis/universalis alopecia areata. RNA was obtained with the PAXgene miRNA kit for fixed scalp, the miRNeasy kit for PBMCs, and the RNeasy kit for mouse skin. Disease severity in treated patients was measured with the SALT score, which quantifies the percentage of affected scalp surface area. The study used high-throughput TCRbeta sequencing to examine T cell clonal expansion in alopecia areata, in both the C3H/HeJ mouse model and human patients. Tofacitinib was given for 6 to 18 months, followed by 6 months of follow-up off drug to assess delayed response and recurrence. TCRbeta CDR3 regions were amplified by immunoSEQ multiplex PCR with 35 Vbeta forward and 13 Jbeta reverse primers. Biopsies were taken from tofacitinib-treated patients at baseline and at 4 and 24 weeks of treatment, and a later scalp biopsy was taken in several of the tofacitinib-treated patients. The research as a whole found: Compared with normal scalp, lesional scalp had higher clonality and more expanded CD8+ clones, particularly in alopecia totalis/universalis, a pattern that suggests antigenic drive. Compared with mice, TCR sequences shared between patients were less clear, possibly partly because of HLA diversity across the patient population. Scalp TCR repertoire analysis is complicated because resident alphabeta T cells in normal human skin are also sequenced, whereas mouse skin is dominated by gammadelta T cells. With tofacitinib, both scalp clonality and the number of expanded CD8+ clones among the top 100 scalp clones went down significantly. Because the treated cohort was small and had just a single nonresponder, larger studies are needed to establish links between baseline CD8+ expansion and response. During tofacitinib treatment, many expanded lesional clones stuck around in both scalp and blood, and this persistence may partly explain why relapse happens after treatment is stopped.

The protocol used for the library was the immunoSEQ multiplex PCR assay. To provide template for TCR sequencing, every sample had RNA extracted and reverse transcribed into cDNA. SuperScript III was used for first-strand cDNA synthesis, primed with a 2:1 mix of oligo-dT and random hexamers. A synthetic immune receptor repertoire was used to measure amplification bias, and any remaining bias was corrected computationally. Per the authors' processing: After raw reads were preprocessed to remove errors, the CDR3 was defined following IMGT conventions as running from the conserved cysteine to phenylalanine. Clonality was calculated as 1 minus Shannon entropy normalized by log2 of the number of productive unique TCRs. Whether scalp clones were CD4 or CD8 was inferred by matching scalp TCRbeta sequences against CD4 and CD8 repertoires sorted from blood. As stored in TCRdb, this immuneACCESS dataset retains in-frame rearrangements with V and J assigned. A fraction of the clones does not appear; measured against another copy, unresolved V genes explain less than half of the discrepancy, and the remainder lacks a known reason. That table furnishes V, J and clone size, whereas the DNA furnished D and trimming. Here the sample has under 150,000 clones; 56% occur a single time. Under 3.5% of the sample lies in the top ten.

In light of the paper, this sample's time point label describes: around 22 weeks on oral tofacitinib. What the treatment or condition label conveys for this sample: oral pan-JAK inhibitor, 5-10 mg twice daily. Peripheral blood and lesional scalp punch biopsies were obtained from patients with alopecia areata. PBMCs were separated by density centrifugation and stained for CD3, CD4 and CD8, after which CD4+ and CD8+ T cells were sorted on a FACSAria. Reading from cysteine to phenylalanine, the CDR3 counts 14 amino acids. Only the CDR3 portion is preserved as DNA: 42 bases, with reading frame beginning at the first base. The germline V gene (reference sequence) sets CDR1 to SSHAT and CDR2 to FNYEAQ.

The source material was CD4+ T cells sorted from blood, sampled at week 24, from a patient treated with tofacitinib. This TCR came from a human donor with alopecia areata. The chain was built from TRBV7-7 and TRBJ2-7, with the D gene too uncertain to name. The nucleotides read TGTGCTAGCAGCCGAACGGACGGTTCCTACGAGCAGTACTTC. It translates to CASSRTDGSYEQYF.